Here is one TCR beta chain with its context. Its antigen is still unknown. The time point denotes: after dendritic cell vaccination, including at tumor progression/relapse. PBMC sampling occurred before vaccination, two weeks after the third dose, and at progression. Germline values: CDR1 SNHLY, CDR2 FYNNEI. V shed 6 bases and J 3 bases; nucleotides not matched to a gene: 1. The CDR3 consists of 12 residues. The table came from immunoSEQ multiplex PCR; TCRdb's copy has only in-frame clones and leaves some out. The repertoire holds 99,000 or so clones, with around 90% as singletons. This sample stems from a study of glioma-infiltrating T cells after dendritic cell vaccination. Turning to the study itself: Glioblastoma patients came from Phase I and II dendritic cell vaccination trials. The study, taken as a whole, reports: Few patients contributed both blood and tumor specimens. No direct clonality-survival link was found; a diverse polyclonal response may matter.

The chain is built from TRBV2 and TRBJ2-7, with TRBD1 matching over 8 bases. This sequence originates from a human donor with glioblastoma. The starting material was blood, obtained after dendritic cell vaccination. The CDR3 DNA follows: TGTGCCAGCAGCGGGACAGGCTACGAGCAGTACTTC. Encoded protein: CASSGTGYEQYF. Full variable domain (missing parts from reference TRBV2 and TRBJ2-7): EPEVTQTPSHQVTQMGQEVILRCVPISNHLYFYWYRQILGQKVEFLVSFYNNEISEKSEIFDDQFSVERPDGSNFTLKIRSTKLEDSAMYFCASSGTGYEQYFGPGTRLTVT.